The 32 T cell receptor beta chains given below trace back to one sample, sequenced in a study of Graves' ophthalmopathy and Graves' hyperthyroidism (dated 2018 in TCRdb). Instrument on record: Illumina HiSeq 2000. For repertoire sequencing, the TCR beta CDR3 regions were amplified from RNA transcripts. The first round was an RT-PCR using HTBI primers with the Qiagen OneStep RT-PCR kit, and this first round was followed by a second-round multiplex PCR, then size selection and purification. TCRdb reprocessed the public reads (quality trimming at Q25 with fastp, clone calling with MiXCR) and kept in-frame beta chains. Each CDR3 protein appears once, grouped with its most common genes and DNA. Here the sample has almost 750,000 distinct CDR3 sequences; approximately 40% occur a single time. The top ten clonotypes cover 44% of the sample. Material: peripheral blood. Receptors were obtained from an adult man with Graves' ophthalmopathy.

Of note for this clonotype: Its ends do not fully match the called genes, so a read error is possible. The chain carries TRBV7-8 and TRBJ2-7, with 7 bases that match TRBD1. The CDR3 extends over 14 amino acids. Germline V gives CDR1 SGHVS, CDR2 FQNEAQ. As DNA, the CDR3 is TGTGCCGGCAGCTTAGGAACAGGGGCCCACGAGCAGTACTTC. Amino acid sequence: CAGSLGTGAHEQYF.

This clonotype appeared a single time. The chain employs TRBV9 and TRBJ1-4; 9 nucleotides agree with TRBD1. The CDR3 extends over 17 amino acids. The junction had 6 bases not matched to a gene; V was cut back by 3 bases and J by 0 bases. The germline CDR1 and CDR2 sequences are SGDLS and YYNGEE. CDR3 loop: CASSAPDRGATNEKLFF. The CDR3, as DNA: TGTGCCAGCAGCGCCCCGGACAGGGGCGCAACTAATGAAAAACTGTTTTTT.

V usage is TRBV6-5 and J usage is TRBJ1-2; D unclear. The CDR3 sequence is 14 residues long. The V gene lost 2 bases and the J gene lost 3 bases, with 10 bases spanning the gap. Germline CDR1 MNHEY, CDR2 SVGAGI. The CDR3 sequence: CASSYAGLYYGYTF. For the CDR3, the DNA is TGTGCCAGCAGTTACGCAGGCCTATACTATGGCTACACCTTC.

In regard to this clonotype: One base away lies a much larger clone, so this may be a sequencing read error. The chain has TRBV7-9 and TRBJ1-1; D unresolved. This CDR3 contains 13 residues. The germline V and J ends were trimmed by 6 bases and 3 bases, with 11 bases remaining between them. CDR1 and CDR2 (germline): SEHNR, FQNEAQ (reference sequence). The CDR3 bases are TGTGCCAGCAGACTCGACGGGGACACTGAAGCTTTCTTT. It is translated as CASRLDGDTEAFF.

The V gene is TRBV2, the J gene TRBJ2-5, with TRBD1 matching over 7 bases. J gave up 5 bases and V 8 bases, and 17 bases lay outside the gene matches. This CDR3 is 16 amino acids long. Germline V CDR1 and CDR2: SNHLY, FYNNEI. The CDR3 sequence: CASLREGQANTETQYF. CDR3 nucleotides: TGTGCCAGCCTCCGAGAAGGACAGGCGAACACGGAGACCCAGTACTTC.

To note about this clonotype: This may be a read error: a much more frequent sequence differs by one nucleotide. The gene calls are TRBV20-1 and TRBJ1-2; D possibly corresponds to TRBD1 (6 bases). Germline lookup yields CDR1 DFQATT and CDR2 SNEGSKA (reference sequence). This CDR3 is 10 amino acids long. CDR3 nucleotides: TGCAATGCTAGCCAAAGGACAGTTTTCTTC. As protein: CNASQRTVFF.

This clonotype was detected only once. Given the absence of the conserved phenylalanine or tryptophan at the CDR3 end, a read error is likely. The rearrangement links TRBV2 to TRBJ2-7, with 7 bases that match TRBD2. With V trimmed by 6 bases and J by 6 bases, 14 bases remained unmatched. The CDR3 loop spans 15 amino acids. CDR1 is SNHLY, CDR2 FYNNEI, per germline. CDR3 region: CASSHPGLDSGEQYS. CDR3 coding DNA: TGTGCCAGCAGCCACCCCGGACTAGACTCGGGCGAGCAGTACTCC.

This clonotype was detected a few times. V and J are TRBV4-2 and TRBJ2-2; 11 bases map to TRBD2. Germline trimming cut 3 bases from V and 6 bases from J; bases unmatched to any gene: 6. This CDR3 comprises 16 residues. Looked up from germline, CDR1 is LGHNA and CDR2 is YNFKEQ. This CDR3 reads CASSQAGLAGPGELFF. The CDR3 nucleotides read TGTGCCAGCAGCCAGGCCGGACTAGCGGGCCCCGGGGAGCTGTTTTTT.

This clonotype has ten or more counts. The chain has TRBV10-3 and TRBJ1-2, with D tentatively TRBD1 (6 bases). The CDR3 has 13 residues. CDR1 is ENHRY, CDR2 SYGVKD, per germline. V lost 10 bases and J lost 2, with 14 bases in between. The CDR3, as DNA: TGTGCCAGCACTTTGGACAGCAACTATGGCTACACCTTC. This translates into CASTLDSNYGYTF.

The chain has TRBV29-1 and TRBJ1-2, with a weak D call TRBD1 (6 bases). V lost 8 bases to trimming and J lost 7 bases, with 17 bases between them. The CDR3 sequence is 12 residues long. The germline gives CDR1 SQVTM, CDR2 ANQGSEA. CDR3 DNA: TGCAGCCTTTCTACAGGGTTTTCTGGCTACACCTTC. Protein: CSLSTGFSGYTF.

This clonotype was seen at least ten times. This chain joins TRBV2 and TRBJ1-2, with 7 bases matching TRBD1. Germline V gene sequence: CDR1 SNHLY, CDR2 FYNNEI. The CDR3 contains 15 residues. Unmatched junction bases numbered 12, after V lost 3 bases and J lost 8 bases. CDR3 amino acids: CASSESGQGGYGYTF. The CDR3 DNA sequence: TGTGCCAGCAGTGAGTCCGGGCAGGGGGGCTACGGCTACACCTTC.

On this clonotype: A much larger clone lies a single base off, so this may be a read error. V is TRBV7-7 and J is TRBJ2-5; TRBD1 matches at 8 bases. This CDR3 contains 14 residues. Germline assignment: CDR1 SSHAT and CDR2 FNYEAQ (reference sequence). The CDR3 region has the DNA TGTGCTAGCAGCCTAACAGGGGGTGTCGAGACCCAGTACTTC. Translation: CASSLTGGVETQYF. Variable domain in full (rest from reference TRBV7-7 and TRBJ2-5): GAGVSQSPRYKVTKRGQDVTLRCDPISSHATLYWYQQALGQGPEFLTYFNYEAQPDKSGLPSDRFSAERPEGSISTLTIQRTEQRDSAMYRCASSLTGGVETQYFGPGTRLLVL.

This chain connects TRBV2 to TRBJ2-6; D may be TRBD1 (6 bases). The CDR3 runs 18 residues. Germline V CDR1 and CDR2: SNHLY, FYNNEI. Trimming took off 5 bases at V and 2 bases at J, with 19 bases between the two ends. The CDR3 sequence: CASSPWGQGRAGANVLTF. DNA of the CDR3: TGTGCCAGCAGTCCCTGGGGGCAAGGCAGGGCTGGGGCCAACGTCCTGACTTTC.

This clonotype was seen only a few times. This sequence may be a read error, since a much larger clone differs from it by one base. The V gene is TRBV15, the J gene TRBJ1-5; tentatively, D is TRBD1 (5 bases). Per the germline V gene, CDR1 is LNHNV and CDR2 is YYDKDF (reference sequence). The CDR3 runs to 15 residues. CDR3 DNA sequence: TGTGCCGCCAGCAGTGAGTCAGGGCAAAATCAGCCCCAGCATTTT. This encodes CAASSESGQNQPQHF.

Comments on this clonotype: This may stem from a read error, because a much larger clone lies one nucleotide away. This rearrangement joins TRBV10-2 to TRBJ1-1; 8 positions agree with TRBD1. Per germline, CDR1 WSHSY and CDR2 SAAADI. CDR3 size: 14 residues. The CDR3 sequence is CASRPDRGGSEASF. DNA of the CDR3: TGCGCCAGCAGACCTGACAGGGGAGGTAGTGAAGCTTCCTTT.

The chain employs TRBV29-1 and TRBJ2-3, with D perhaps TRBD2 (5 bases). The CDR3 loop spans 14 amino acids. Looked up from germline, CDR1 is SQVTM and CDR2 is ANQGSEA. Trimming cost V 6 bases and J 2 bases, with 15 bases left between them. CDR3 amino acids: CSVANTGNTDTQYF. Here the CDR3 DNA reads TGCAGCGTCGCAAATACGGGAAACACAGATACGCAGTATTTT.

The CDR3 bases are TGTGCCAGCAGCCAAACCGGGACAAAAGAGACCCAGTACTTC. It specifies CASSQTGTKETQYF. The gene calls are TRBV7-9 and TRBJ2-5; D possibly corresponds to TRBD1 (6 bases). Germline CDR1 SEHNR, CDR2 FQNEAQ (reference sequence). Trimming took off 5 bases at V and 3 bases at J, with 13 bases between the two ends. The CDR3 is 14 amino acids.

This clonotype was seen a handful of times. The rearrangement uses TRBV20-1 and TRBJ2-6; D remains unclear. The CDR3 contains 14 residues. The V and J ends lost 6 bases and 4 bases respectively, with 13 bases between them. From germline, CDR1 is DFQATT and CDR2 SNEGSKA (reference sequence). This chain's CDR3 is CSAPSMRGANVLTF. CDR3 nucleotide sequence: TGCAGTGCCCCCTCTATGAGGGGGGCCAACGTCCTGACTTTC.

V is TRBV9 and J is TRBJ2-2; TRBD1 agrees at 12 bases. The CDR3 consists of 16 residues. Germline V CDR1 and CDR2: SGDLS, YYNGEE. Trimming at V came to 4 bases and at J to 5 bases, leaving 6 bases not matched to a gene. CDR3 sequence (DNA): TGTGCCAGCAGCCCTGGGACAGGGGGCGGAACCGGGGAGCTGTTTTTT. Its protein is CASSPGTGGGTGELFF.

At least ten counts were recorded for this clonotype. V and J are TRBV9 and TRBJ1-1; D is perhaps TRBD1 (6 bases). Per germline, CDR1 SGDLS and CDR2 YYNGEE. Trimming pared 2 bases from V and 3 bases from J, leaving 11 bases between. CDR3 length: 14 amino acids. CDR3 amino acids: CASSVRGGDTEAFF. CDR3 sequence (DNA): TGTGCCAGCAGCGTCCGTGGGGGCGACACTGAAGCTTTCTTT.

This chain links TRBV20-1 with TRBJ1-4; 8 bases align to TRBD1. CDR1 and CDR2 (germline): DFQATT, SNEGSKA (reference sequence). Trimming cost V 4 bases and J 8 bases; bases outside gene matches: 12. CDR3 length: 15 amino acids. CDR3 DNA: TGCAGTGCTAATCTAGGGGGGACAGGAGACGAAAAACTGTTTTTT. This translates into CSANLGGTGDEKLFF.

Turning to this clonotype: This may be a read error: a much more frequent sequence differs by one nucleotide. The rearrangement uses TRBV6-6 and TRBJ2-7; D might be TRBD1 or TRBD2, each matching 5 bases. Between the trimmed V and J ends, which lost 2 bases and 7 bases, there was a span of 15 bases. Germline V gene sequence: CDR1 MNHNY, CDR2 SVGAGI (reference sequence). The CDR3 is made up of 14 amino acids. The CDR3 loop reads CASSYTGQPTEQYF. Written as DNA, the CDR3 is TGTGCCAGCAGTTACACGGGGCAGCCTACGGAGCAGTACTTC.

V and J are TRBV25-1 and TRBJ1-6; D is perhaps TRBD1 (6 bases). CDR3 length equals 14 residues. The V gene lost 6 bases and the J gene lost 12 bases, with 18 bases spanning the gap. CDR1 and CDR2 from the germline V gene are MGHDK and SYGVNS. Written as DNA, the CDR3 is TGTGCCAGCAGGGGAGATGCAGGGGATGGACCCCTCCACTTT. Its translation is CASRGDAGDGPLHF.

In its sample, this clonotype was seen a few times. The chain joins TRBV7-2 to TRBJ1-2; tentatively, D is TRBD1 (6 bases). The CDR3 covers 14 residues. Germline V gene sequence: CDR1 SGHTA, CDR2 FQGNSA. The germline V and J ends were trimmed by 2 bases and 6 bases, with 13 bases remaining between them. In DNA, the CDR3 is TGTGCCAGCAGCTTAAGGGGGGGCGCGGATGGCTACACCTTC. Its protein is CASSLRGGADGYTF.

About this clonotype itself: A read error may account for a junction end that differs from germline. This chain joins TRBV4-1 and TRBJ1-3; D remains ambiguous. CDR1 MGHRA and CDR2 YSYEKL come from the germline V gene. The CDR3 extends over 15 amino acids. CDR3 in DNA: TGTGCCAGCAGCCCCCACATACGCTCTGGAAACACCATATATTTT. This sequence encodes CASSPHIRSGNTIYF.

Concerning this clonotype: This clone may be a read error of a much larger clone one base away. No conserved phenylalanine or tryptophan is present at the end of the CDR3, so a read error is the likely explanation. The chain has TRBV7-9 and TRBJ2-2, with TRBD1 matching over 7 bases. The length of the CDR3 is 15 residues. Germline V CDR1 and CDR2: SEHNR, FQNEAQ (reference sequence). The J segment lost 0 bases and the V segment lost 6 bases, leaving 4 bases of the junction unmatched. CDR3 residues: CASSLGQSNTGELFL. The CDR3 DNA is TGTGCCAGCAGTTTGGGACAGTCGAACACCGGGGAGCTGTTTTTA.

This chain links TRBV20-1 with TRBJ2-7; perhaps TRBD2 as D (6 bases). Trimming stripped 2 bases from V and 0 bases from J, with 11 bases between. Germline V gene data show CDR1 as DFQATT and CDR2 as SNEGSKA (reference sequence). The length of the CDR3 is 14 residues. CDR3 amino acids: CSARNLAISYEQYF. CDR3 in DNA: TGCAGTGCTAGAAACCTAGCGATCTCCTACGAGCAGTACTTC.

This clonotype was counted a few times. V and J are TRBV11-2 and TRBJ2-7; D is possibly TRBD1 or TRBD2 (5 bases each). V lost 5 bases and J lost 2, with 19 bases in between. The CDR3 extends over 16 amino acids. Germline-derived CDR1 and CDR2 are SGHAT and FQNNGV. CDR3 residues: CASSQPPGRPAYEQYF. CDR3 sequence (DNA): TGTGCCAGCAGCCAGCCTCCGGGACGGCCGGCCTACGAGCAGTACTTC.

This clonotype has at least ten counts. The chain couples TRBV24-1 to TRBJ2-7; TRBD1 matches 8 bases. The germline gives CDR1 KGHDR, CDR2 SFDVKD. This CDR3 is built from 17 residues. The trim removed 0 bases at V and 3 bases at J, leaving 9 bases unmatched. The CDR3 DNA reads as TGTGCCACCAGTGATTTGCCGGACAGGGAGTATTTCTACGAGCAGTACTTC. Translation: CATSDLPDREYFYEQYF.

V usage is TRBV29-1 and J usage is TRBJ1-2; 8 nucleotides align to TRBD1. Germline V CDR1 and CDR2: SQVTM, ANQGSEA. There are 14 residues in the CDR3. Losses at the gene ends were 0 bases for V and 3 bases for J; bases not matched to a gene: 3. The CDR3 sequence is CSVEDQGAHYGYTF. CDR3 coding DNA: TGCAGCGTTGAAGATCAGGGGGCACACTATGGCTACACCTTC.

This clonotype has a single count. This chain joins TRBV24-1 and TRBJ2-2; possibly TRBD1 for D (5 bases). V was cut by 3 bases and J by 3 bases, with 7 bases left in between. The CDR3 sequence is 14 residues long. CDR1 is KGHDR, CDR2 SFDVKD, per germline. CDR3 protein: CATSDPGYTGELFF. The CDR3, as DNA: TGTGCCACCAGTGATCCAGGGTACACCGGGGAGCTGTTTTTT.

To note about this clonotype: A read error may be the cause here, since a much bigger clone is one base away. This CDR3 reads CASSNGRGVFGTEAFF. In DNA, the CDR3 is TGTGCCAGCAGCAATGGCAGAGGGGTTTTCGGCACTGAAGCTTTCTTT. The rearrangement links TRBV21-1 to TRBJ1-1; the table's D call, TRBD1, has no DNA check behind it. TRBV21-1 is tagged as a pseudogene. CDR3 length equals 16 residues.